This TCR beta chain was sequenced in a study of T-cell memory formation after mild COVID-19. On this clonotype: Its specificity is not known.

Study observations and caveats: Most CD4+ clones that shrank were in CM and EM, while CD8+ ones turned up in EMRA.

TCRdb reprocessed the 5' RACE reads with MiXCR, giving one entry per CDR3 protein. The table includes approximately 430,000 distinct CDR3 sequences, around a quarter detected once. There are 15 residues in the CDR3. Trimming took 4 bases from V and 6 from J; bases not matched to a gene: 9. This sequence originates from an adult woman who had mild COVID-19 (a few samples of this study predate the infection). Cell type and time point are not known. The chain joins TRBV12-3 or TRBV12-4 to TRBJ2-7; TRBD1 matches 10 bases. The sequencing sample was made of PBMCs or a T cell subset sorted from them (not recorded which). The CDR3 loop is CASSWGTGEGSEQYF. In DNA, the CDR3 is TGTGCCAGCAGTTGGGGGACAGGGGAAGGGTCCGAGCAGTACTTC.